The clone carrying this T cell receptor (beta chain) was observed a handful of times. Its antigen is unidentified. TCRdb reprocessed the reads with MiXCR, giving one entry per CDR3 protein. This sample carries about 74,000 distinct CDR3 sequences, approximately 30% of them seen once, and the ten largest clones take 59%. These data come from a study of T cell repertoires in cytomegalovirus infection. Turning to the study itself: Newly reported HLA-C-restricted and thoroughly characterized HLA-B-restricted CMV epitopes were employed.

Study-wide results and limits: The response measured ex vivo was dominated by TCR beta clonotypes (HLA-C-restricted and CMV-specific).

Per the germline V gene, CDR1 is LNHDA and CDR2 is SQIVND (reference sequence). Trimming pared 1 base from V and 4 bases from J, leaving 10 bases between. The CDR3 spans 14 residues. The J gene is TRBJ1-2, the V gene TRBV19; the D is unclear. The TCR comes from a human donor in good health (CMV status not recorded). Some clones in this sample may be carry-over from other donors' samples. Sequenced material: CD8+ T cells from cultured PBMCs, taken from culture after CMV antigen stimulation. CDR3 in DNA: TGTGCCAGTAGTATAGGTTCGATCGGCTATGGCTACACCTTC. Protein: CASSIGSIGYGYTF. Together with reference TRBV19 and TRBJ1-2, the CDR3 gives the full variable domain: DGGITQSPKYLFRKEGQNVTLSCEQNLNHDAMYWYRQDPGQGLRLIYYSQIVNDFQKGDIAEGYSVSREKKESFPLTVTSAQKNPTAFYLCASSIGSIGYGYTFGSGTRLTVV.